This T cell receptor beta chain was documented in a study of cytomegalovirus exposure and HLA in healthy donors. Primers for the PCR totalled 60 Vbeta and 13 Jbeta. Only in-frame clones appear in the TCRdb table, and some are missing; sequencing was by immunoSEQ multiplex PCR. The data contain under 200,000 clones, roughly 80% of them seen just once; the ten biggest clones take up around 1.3%. CDR1 is SGHRS, CDR2 YFSETQ, per germline. CDR3 size: 15 residues. Trimming took 0 bases from V and 9 from J; bases not matched to a gene: 4. The TCR comes from a man aged 45 to 65 in good health and CMV-seropositive. The rearrangement joins TRBV5-1 to TRBJ2-1, with TRBD2 matching over 12 bases. Input material: PBMCs. The CDR3 DNA follows: TGCGCCAGCAGCTTGGCACTAGCGGGAGGAGTTGAGCAGTTCTTC. It is translated as CASSLALAGGVEQFF. Full variable domain (missing parts from reference TRBV5-1 and TRBJ2-1): KAGVTQTPRYLIKTRGQQVTLSCSPISGHRSVSWYQQTPGQGLQFLFEYFSETQRNKGNFPGRFSGRQFSNSRSEMNVSTLELGDSALYLCASSLALAGGVEQFFGPGTRLTVL.